A selection of T cell receptor beta chains follows, all from one sample in a study of immune cell composition in non-small cell lung cancer. The table came from immunoSEQ multiplex PCR; TCRdb's copy has only in-frame clones and leaves some out. This table has 5,000 to 7,000 clones, 77% appearing once. Sequences were obtained from non-adjacent lung tissue. All receptors derive from a human donor with non-small cell lung cancer. Each CDR3 is given with its conserved first and last residue. The D gene is left open where the match is weak. Expanded clones get a size class; other rows say once, few or many, or leave the size out.

clone_size: once; d_call: .; j_call: TRBJ1-1; v_call: TRBV5-1; cdr3_nt: TGCGCCAGCAGCTTGGTCGGTAACAGGGTGAACACTGAAGCTTTCTTT; cdr3_aa: CASSLVGNRVNTEAFF
clone_size: .; d_call: TRBD1; j_call: TRBJ1-1; v_call: TRBV19; cdr3_nt: TGTGCCAGTAGTGACAGGGACACTGAAGCTTTCTTT; cdr3_aa: CASSDRDTEAFF
clone_size: .; d_call: TRBD2; j_call: TRBJ2-2; v_call: TRBV28; cdr3_nt: TGTGCCAGCAAAACCGCGGGGGGGACCGGGGAGCTGTTTTTT; cdr3_aa: CASKTAGGTGELFF
clone_size: .; d_call: .; j_call: TRBJ2-3; v_call: TRBV29-1; cdr3_nt: TGCAGCGTTGTCCATCAGGGGAATCCCACAGATACGCAGTATTTT; cdr3_aa: CSVVHQGNPTDTQYF
clone_size: few; d_call: .; j_call: TRBJ2-3; v_call: TRBV20-1; cdr3_nt: TGCAGTGCGGAGGAGGTGGTTACGCAGTATTTT; cdr3_aa: CSAEEVVTQYF
clone_size: .; d_call: TRBD1; j_call: TRBJ1-4; v_call: TRBV10-1; cdr3_nt: TGCGCCAGCAGTTCTCGGACAGGGGGCAGTGAAAAACTGTTTTTT; cdr3_aa: CASSSRTGGSEKLFF
clone_size: .; d_call: .; j_call: TRBJ1-2; v_call: TRBV7-9; cdr3_nt: TGTGCCAGCAGCTCATCAGGGCTAATGGGCTACACCTTC; cdr3_aa: CASSSSGLMGYTF
clone_size: .; d_call: TRBD1; j_call: TRBJ2-3; v_call: TRBV7-9; cdr3_nt: TGTGCCAGCAGCTCGGAAGGACAGGGAGGTAGCACAGATACGCAGTATTTT; cdr3_aa: CASSSEGQGGSTDTQYF
clone_size: .; d_call: .; j_call: TRBJ2-1; v_call: TRBV20-1; cdr3_nt: TGCAGTGCTATCCCGGGGGTTGAGCAGTTCTTC; cdr3_aa: CSAIPGVEQFF
clone_size: .; d_call: TRBD1; j_call: TRBJ2-7; v_call: TRBV11-2; cdr3_nt: TGTGCCAGCAGCAAACCGGGACAGGGGCTCTCCTACGAGCAGTACTTC; cdr3_aa: CASSKPGQGLSYEQYF